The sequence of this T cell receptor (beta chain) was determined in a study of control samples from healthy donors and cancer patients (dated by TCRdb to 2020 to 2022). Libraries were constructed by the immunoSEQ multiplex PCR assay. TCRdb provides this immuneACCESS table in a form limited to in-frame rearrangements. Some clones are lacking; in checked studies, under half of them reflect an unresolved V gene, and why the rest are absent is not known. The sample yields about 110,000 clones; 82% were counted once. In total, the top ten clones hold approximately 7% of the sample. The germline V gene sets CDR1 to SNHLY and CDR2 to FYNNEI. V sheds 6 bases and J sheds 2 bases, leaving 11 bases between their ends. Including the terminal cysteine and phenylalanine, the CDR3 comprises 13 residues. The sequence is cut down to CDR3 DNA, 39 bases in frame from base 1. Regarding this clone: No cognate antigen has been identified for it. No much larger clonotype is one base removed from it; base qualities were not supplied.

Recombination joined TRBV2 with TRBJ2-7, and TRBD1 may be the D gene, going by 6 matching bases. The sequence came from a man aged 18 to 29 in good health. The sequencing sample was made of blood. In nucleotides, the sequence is TGTGCCAGCAGAGAGGGACACCCCTACGAGCAGTACTTC. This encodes CASREGHPYEQYF.